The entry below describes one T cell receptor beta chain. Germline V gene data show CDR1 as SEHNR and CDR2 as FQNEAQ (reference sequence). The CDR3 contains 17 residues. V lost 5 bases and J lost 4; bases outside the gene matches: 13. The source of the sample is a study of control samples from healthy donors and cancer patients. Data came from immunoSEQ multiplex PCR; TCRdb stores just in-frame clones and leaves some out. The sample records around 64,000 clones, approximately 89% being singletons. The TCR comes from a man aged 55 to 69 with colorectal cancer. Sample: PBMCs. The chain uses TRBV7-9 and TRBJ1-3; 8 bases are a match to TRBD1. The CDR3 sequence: CASSPLAARGRGNTIYF. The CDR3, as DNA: TGTGCCAGCAGCCCCCTCGCAGCCAGGGGGCGAGGAAACACCATATATTTT.